The clone carrying this T cell receptor beta chain was counted many times. The data were taken from a study of human T cells and chemical hapten exposure. Sample time point: patch test 3, about 24 weeks after DPC sensitization. Sample treatment: therapeutic diphenylcyclopropenone sensitization with weekly scalp DPC. The CDR3 is 15 residues long. Deletions cut 4 bases from V and 8 bases from J, with 17 bases between. MiXCR was run by TCRdb on the RACE reads, yielding one entry per CDR3 protein. In the table there are 28,000 or so distinct CDR3 sequences, about 5% of which are singletons. This material consisted of whole blood, taken in connection with sensitization to the hapten diphenylcyclopropenone (DPC). The clonotype comes from a man aged 25-45 years with alopecia areata. Some clones in this sample may be carry-over from other donors' samples. The chain combines TRBV12-3 or TRBV12-4 with TRBJ1-4; D is unclear. CDR3 loop: CASSSIGYLGEKLFF. The DNA for the CDR3 is TGTGCCAGCAGTTCTATTGGATACCTGGGGGAAAAACTGTTTTTT.